This passage covers 27 T cell receptor beta chains from one sample sequenced in a study of human CD8 memory T cell subsets. Construction of TCR beta libraries was accomplished by means of UMI-labeled 5' RACE. TCRdb reprocessed the 5' RACE reads and reports one entry per CDR3 protein, with no DNA. In total, the table holds roughly 16,000 distinct CDR3 sequences. Sequencing used CD8+ stem-like memory T cells (TSCM and TCM) sorted from PBMCs. Stated subset: stem-like memory CD8 T cells (TSTEM), CCR7+ PD-1- TIGIT-. These receptors all come from a human donor in good health.

The rearrangement links TRBV11-3 to TRBJ2-7; TCRdb reports TRBD1, a call that lacks DNA to check it against. CDR1 and CDR2 from the germline V gene are SGHNT and YENEEA. The length of the CDR3 is 13 residues. The CDR3 reads CASSFWGPYEQYF.

V and J are TRBV7-9 and TRBJ2-1. The CDR3 is made up of 15 amino acids. The V gene's germline CDR1 is SEHNR and CDR2 FQNEAQ (reference sequence). CDR3: CASSSARNSYNEQFF.

V is TRBV28 and J is TRBJ2-1. The CDR3 has 15 residues. CDR1 and CDR2 (germline): MDHEN, SYDVKM. CDR3: CASSLRGSSYNEQFF.

In terms of frequency, this clonotype is medium-sized. This chain links TRBV29-1 with TRBJ2-7; with no DNA, the TCRdb D assignment of TRBD1 cannot be verified. This CDR3 comprises 14 residues. Germline loops: CDR1 SQVTM, CDR2 ANQGSEA. The CDR3 sequence: CSVEDRGLTYEQYF.

CDR3 amino acids: CASSFRAPDLPQHF. The chain links TRBV28 to TRBJ1-5. CDR1 MDHEN and CDR2 SYDVKM come from the germline V gene. CDR3 length: 14 amino acids.

Considering frequency, this clonotype is medium-sized. The J gene is TRBJ1-2, the V gene TRBV20-1; the D call from TCRdb, TRBD1, cannot be confirmed without DNA. Germline V gene data show CDR1 as DFQATT and CDR2 as SNEGSKA (reference sequence). The CDR3 totals 17 residues. The CDR3 sequence is CSARETGTGGSNYGYTF.

Measured by frequency, this clonotype is medium-sized. The chain couples TRBV15 to TRBJ1-3; the TCRdb call, TRBD1, lacks DNA for checking. This CDR3 comprises 16 residues. Germline V lookup: CDR1 LNHNV, CDR2 YYDKDF (reference sequence). CDR3 protein: CATSRDSGGSGNTIYF.

In terms of frequency, this clonotype is medium-sized. The gene calls are TRBV5-1 and TRBJ1-1; TCRdb's D gene call, TRBD1, goes unchecked for lack of DNA. Germline lookup yields CDR1 SGHRS and CDR2 YFSETQ. This CDR3 comprises 14 residues. Here the CDR3 reads CASSLALGDSEAFF. Complete variable domain (other parts from reference TRBV5-1 and TRBJ1-1): KAGVTQTPRYLIKTRGQQVTLSCSPISGHRSVSWYQQTPGQGLQFLFEYFSETQRNKGNFPGRFSGRQFSNSRSEMNVSTLELGDSALYLCASSLALGDSEAFFGQGTRLTVV.

This sequence joins TRBV5-6 and TRBJ1-2. The length of the CDR3 is 15 residues. Germline V gives CDR1 SGHDT, CDR2 YYEEEE. The CDR3 sequence: CASSLEQSANYGYTF.

Considering frequency, this clonotype is medium-sized. V gene TRBV4-3 combines with J gene TRBJ1-6; the D gene TCRdb calls, TRBD1, cannot be checked with no DNA. The CDR3 totals 14 residues. Germline CDR1 reads LGHNA; CDR2 reads YSLEER. The CDR3 loop reads CASSQLTGRSPLHF.

The gene calls are TRBV5-4 and TRBJ2-5; the TRBD1 assignment by TCRdb is unverifiable without DNA. Germline assignment: CDR1 SGHNT and CDR2 YYREEE (reference sequence). This CDR3 is 14 amino acids long. This CDR3 reads CASSLTTGDETQYF.

V usage is TRBV6-5 and J usage is TRBJ2-5. The germline V gene has CDR1 MNHEY and CDR2 SVGAGI. The CDR3 has 15 amino acids. This CDR3 reads CASSYSRNRGETQYF.

The genes are TRBV20-1 and TRBJ1-1. The CDR3 runs 12 residues. Germline V CDR1 and CDR2: DFQATT, SNEGSKA (reference sequence). This CDR3 reads CSARDWNTEAFF.

This chain uses TRBV19 with TRBJ2-1; checking the TCRdb D call of TRBD1 is not possible without DNA. Looked up from germline, CDR1 is LNHDA and CDR2 is SQIVND (reference sequence). The CDR3 is made up of 18 amino acids. CDR3 residues: CASSISPPLGPSYNEQFF.

The rearrangement uses TRBV6-5 and TRBJ1-5; the TCRdb D gene call, TRBD1, has no DNA to confirm it. Germline V gives CDR1 MNHEY, CDR2 SVGAGI. The CDR3 covers 14 residues. CDR3 loop: CASRRTGRNQPQHF.

This chain connects TRBV3-1 to TRBJ2-1; the D call of TRBD2 rests on TCRdb alone, since no DNA is present to check it. The germline V gene has CDR1 LGHDT and CDR2 YNNKEL (reference sequence). This CDR3 has 13 amino acids. The CDR3 spells CASSPREYNEQFF.

The V gene is TRBV28, the J gene TRBJ2-5; TCRdb lists TRBD2, though no DNA is available to test this call. This CDR3 spans 16 amino acids. Germline V lookup: CDR1 MDHEN, CDR2 SYDVKM. This CDR3 is CASSHFFGTSIETQYF.

V and J are TRBV28 and TRBJ2-3; TCRdb picks TRBD1, but there is no DNA to check that call. CDR3 length equals 18 residues. Germline assignment: CDR1 MDHEN and CDR2 SYDVKM. CDR3 protein: CASSPGPGQGIGTDTQYF.

The rearrangement joins TRBV20-1 to TRBJ1-1. This CDR3 has 13 residues. Per germline, CDR1 DFQATT and CDR2 SNEGSKA (reference sequence). This CDR3 is CSAPLKLNTEAFF.

Frequency places this clonotype as medium-sized. V and J are TRBV2 and TRBJ1-1; TCRdb's assignment of TRBD1 cannot be checked, as there is no DNA. CDR1 is SNHLY and CDR2 is FYNNEI in the germline V gene. The CDR3 has 13 residues. The CDR3 here is CASEGRSIIRAFF.

Frequency places this clonotype as medium-sized (0.01 to 0.1%). The chain has TRBV11-2 and TRBJ2-7; without DNA, the TCRdb call of TRBD1 cannot be checked. CDR1 and CDR2 (germline): SGHAT, FQNNGV. This CDR3 has 15 residues. CDR3 protein: CASSSAGTGVDEQYF.

The chain combines TRBV29-1 with TRBJ2-1; the D call from TCRdb, TRBD1, cannot be confirmed without DNA. The CDR3 extends over 14 amino acids. Germline lookup yields CDR1 SQVTM and CDR2 ANQGSEA. The CDR3 reads CSGGVDRGRDEQFF.

The chain has TRBV19 and TRBJ2-1; no DNA is available, so the TRBD2 call from TCRdb remains unchecked. The CDR3 loop spans 14 amino acids. CDR1 is LNHDA and CDR2 is SQIVND in the germline V gene (reference sequence). The CDR3 here is CASSISGGAGEQFF.

V gene TRBV7-9 combines with J gene TRBJ2-7. CDR3 length equals 14 residues. Per germline, CDR1 SEHNR and CDR2 FQNEAQ (reference sequence). CDR3 in amino acids: CASSLEYRGYEQYF.

V and J are TRBV7-8 and TRBJ1-1; there is no DNA to check the TCRdb D call of TRBD1. The length of the CDR3 is 16 residues. The V gene's germline CDR1 is SGHVS and CDR2 FQNEAQ. The CDR3: CASSLRDREMNTEAFF.

This chain links TRBV11-2 with TRBJ2-1; the TRBD2 assignment by TCRdb is unverifiable without DNA. From germline, CDR1 is SGHAT and CDR2 FQNNGV. The CDR3 is 13 amino acids. CDR3 protein: CAESVAGSYEQFF.

The genes are TRBV12-3 or TRBV12-4 and TRBJ1-3; TCRdb reports TRBD1, a call that lacks DNA to check it against. This CDR3 comprises 16 residues. CDR3 region: CASMKRDRSSGNTIYF.